The 20 T cell receptor beta chains given below trace back to one sample, sequenced in a study of sequential checkpoint blockade in melanoma. Profiling relied on immunoSEQ multiplex PCR, and the TCRdb table lists in-frame clones only, not all of them. Seen here are about 40,000 clones, roughly 89% observed once, and the top ten hold 12%. Treatment here: randomized to nivolumab then ipilimumab (arm A) or the reverse (arm B). Material: CD8+ T cells sorted from blood (inferred from file names), obtained from a patient given nivolumab and ipilimumab in sequence. These receptor sequences come from a human donor with melanoma.

The J gene is TRBJ2-1, the V gene TRBV9; D may be TRBD2 (6 bases). This CDR3 region has 15 residues. V was cut by 5 bases and J by 0 bases, with 12 bases left in between. Germline loops: CDR1 SGDLS, CDR2 YYNGEE. The CDR3 is CASSFSGSSYNEQFF. The CDR3 DNA sequence: TGTGCCAGCAGTTTTAGCGGAAGCTCCTACAATGAGCAGTTCTTC.

The chain has TRBV7-2 and TRBJ2-1; 8 nucleotides line up with TRBD2. The V gene end was trimmed by 3 bases and the J gene end by 1 base; junction bases not matched to a gene: 5. In germline, CDR1 is SGHTA, CDR2 FQGNSA. There are 16 residues in the CDR3. The CDR3 DNA reads TGTGCCAGCAGCTTGCAGATAGCGGGGTCCTACAATGAGCAGTTCTTC. Its protein product is CASSLQIAGSYNEQFF.

This clone is labeled medium-sized (0.01 to 0.1%). This chain uses TRBV6-6 with TRBJ1-4; TRBD1 might be the D (5 bases). The CDR3 covers 14 residues. CDR1 and CDR2 from the germline V gene are MNHNY and SVGAGI (reference sequence). V lost 2 bases to trimming and J lost 10 bases, with 14 bases between them. The CDR3 nucleotides read TGTGCCAGCAGTTACACGGGGGTCGTAGGAAAACTGTTTTTT. Translation: CASSYTGVVGKLFF.

The rearrangement joins TRBV7-9 to TRBJ2-7, with no clear D. The V gene's germline CDR1 is SEHNR and CDR2 FQNEAQ (reference sequence). V gave up 4 bases and J gave up 7 bases, with 11 bases separating them. The CDR3 consists of 12 residues. The CDR3 loop reads CASSSRSEEQYV. CDR3 bases: TGTGCCAGCAGCTCTAGATCTGAGGAGCAGTACGTC.

The CDR3: CAGGDRAAGELFF. In DNA, the CDR3 is TGTGCCGGTGGGGACAGGGCTGCCGGGGAGCTGTTTTTT. V is TRBV27 and J is TRBJ2-2; 9 bases fit TRBD1. The CDR3 has 13 residues. Germline V lookup: CDR1 MNHEY, CDR2 SMNVEV (reference sequence). V was pared by 11 bases and J by 6 bases, with 7 bases of the junction left unmatched.

The V call is TRBV7-6, the J call TRBJ1-1; D is ambiguous. CDR1 and CDR2 from the germline V gene are SGHVS and FNYEAQ. CDR3 length equals 13 residues. Trimming shortened V by 8 bases and J by 0 bases, and 10 bases separated the two germline ends. The CDR3 reads CASLEAMNTEAFF. CDR3 DNA: TGTGCCAGCTTGGAGGCGATGAACACTGAAGCTTTCTTT.

The V call is TRBV4-1, the J call TRBJ2-7; D is perhaps TRBD1 (6 bases). In germline, CDR1 is MGHRA, CDR2 YSYEKL. The V and J ends lost 0 bases and 4 bases respectively, with 10 bases between them. This CDR3 comprises 14 residues. The CDR3: CASSQDLRGYEQYV. The CDR3, as DNA: TGCGCCAGCAGCCAAGATCTGAGGGGGTACGAGCAGTACGTC.

This rearrangement joins TRBV11-2 to TRBJ2-3; no clear D gene. This CDR3 comprises 15 residues. CDR1 and CDR2 from the germline V gene are SGHAT and FQNNGV. V lost 2 bases and J 1 base, leaving 10 bases between the germline ends. The DNA of the CDR3 is TGTGCCAGCAGCTTAATATGGAGAGGCACAGATACGCAGTATTTT. As protein: CASSLIWRGTDTQYF.

This chain links TRBV5-1 with TRBJ1-6, with 7 bases identical to TRBD1. The V segment lost 3 bases and the J segment 7 bases; nucleotides outside the gene matches: 4. The CDR3 extends over 14 amino acids. From germline, CDR1 is SGHRS and CDR2 YFSETQ. CDR3 amino acids: CASSWGDSNSPLHF. The CDR3, as DNA: TGCGCCAGCAGCTGGGGGGACAGCAATTCACCCCTCCACTTT.

This rearrangement joins TRBV27 to TRBJ2-1; 10 bases fit TRBD2. Germline V gives CDR1 MNHEY, CDR2 SMNVEV (reference sequence). V trimming: 1 base; J trimming: 7 bases; junction bases outside the gene matches: 10. The CDR3 spans 17 residues. This CDR3 is CASSLFSSGRTSNEQFF. The CDR3 DNA sequence: TGTGCCAGCAGTTTATTTAGTAGCGGGAGGACGTCGAATGAGCAGTTCTTC.

V usage is TRBV9 and J usage is TRBJ2-3, with D maybe TRBD1 (6 bases). V was cut by 2 bases and J by 3 bases, with 13 bases left in between. The CDR3 is 15 amino acids. The germline V gene encodes CDR1 SGDLS and CDR2 YYNGEE. In nucleotides, the CDR3 is TGTGCCAGCAGCGTTACAGGGTATTTAACAGATACGCAGTATTTT. Protein: CASSVTGYLTDTQYF.

The chain employs TRBV4-1 and TRBJ2-5; maybe TRBD2 (5 bases). With 0 bases removed from V and 0 bases from J, the gap between germline ends came to 14 bases. The V gene's germline CDR1 is MGHRA and CDR2 YSYEKL. The CDR3 loop spans 17 amino acids. The CDR3 spells CASSQDGAGGYQETQYF. CDR3 coding DNA: TGCGCCAGCAGCCAAGATGGCGCGGGTGGGTACCAAGAGACCCAGTACTTC.

This clone appeared once. The chain combines TRBV2 with TRBJ2-1, with D perhaps matching TRBD2 (5 bases). The germline gives CDR1 SNHLY, CDR2 FYNNEI. This CDR3 has 15 amino acids. Trimming shortened V by 2 bases and J by 9 bases, and 17 bases separated the two germline ends. CDR3 protein: CASSETSEGLSEQFF. CDR3 DNA: TGTGCCAGCAGTGAAACCAGCGAGGGCCTCAGTGAGCAGTTCTTC.

The chain links TRBV18 to TRBJ2-7; no clear D gene. The CDR3 is 13 residues long. The V end was cut by 2 bases, the J end by 4 bases, with 9 bases between. CDR1 and CDR2 from the germline V gene are KGHSH and LQKENI. Here the CDR3 DNA reads TGTGCCAGCTCACCATCGACTTCATACGAGCAGTACGTC. Protein: CASSPSTSYEQYV.

The V gene is TRBV11-3, the J gene TRBJ2-6, with D possibly being TRBD1 (6 bases). Trimming stripped 5 bases from V and 2 bases from J, with 7 bases between. The CDR3 loop spans 14 amino acids. Germline V gene sequence: CDR1 SGHNT, CDR2 YENEEA. CDR3 bases: TGTGCCAGCAGCCACAGGGCTGGGGCCAACGTCCTGACTTTC. Protein: CASSHRAGANVLTF.

The chain joins TRBV2 to TRBJ2-7, with D possibly being TRBD2 (5 bases). Germline CDR1 and CDR2: SNHLY and FYNNEI. The V end lost 9 bases, the J end lost 0 bases, and 15 bases lay between the germline ends. The CDR3 is made up of 14 amino acids. The CDR3 protein is CARRGSASSYEQYF. DNA of the CDR3: TGTGCCAGGCGAGGGAGCGCGAGCTCCTACGAGCAGTACTTC.

The chain has TRBV2 and TRBJ2-5; possibly TRBD2 for D (6 bases). There are 13 residues in the CDR3. Between the trimmed V and J ends, which lost 4 bases and 7 bases, there was a span of 13 bases. The germline V gene has CDR1 SNHLY and CDR2 FYNNEI. CDR3 DNA: TGTGCCAGCAGTGGGGGACTGCCGGGGACCCAGTACTTC. Its translation is CASSGGLPGTQYF.

The V call is TRBV28, the J call TRBJ2-3; possibly TRBD2 for D (6 bases). This CDR3 has 17 residues. V was pared by 3 bases and J by 5 bases, with 21 bases between. Germline V gives CDR1 MDHEN, CDR2 SYDVKM. As DNA, the CDR3 is TGTGCCAGCAGTTTCCTTCCGACTAGTGGCCCAGTAGATACGCAGTATTTT. Translated: CASSFLPTSGPVDTQYF.

The CDR3 sequence is CASSSGAYYEQYF. The CDR3 region has the DNA TGTGCCAGCAGCTCTGGGGCCTACTACGAGCAGTACTTC. The rearrangement links TRBV7-9 to TRBJ2-5; a possible D gene is TRBD1 (5 bases). The DNA matches TRBJ2-7 better at its end, which makes the J call doubtful. Germline CDR1 reads SEHNR; CDR2 reads FQNEAQ (reference sequence). CDR3 length: 13 amino acids.

The V gene is TRBV28, the J gene TRBJ1-2; 8 positions agree with TRBD1. The CDR3 covers 15 residues. Trimming removed 3 bases from V and 3 bases from J; junction bases left unmatched: 6. Germline assignment: CDR1 MDHEN and CDR2 SYDVKM. The CDR3 reads CASSFQGARHYGYTF. The CDR3 DNA follows: TGTGCCAGCAGTTTCCAGGGGGCGAGGCACTATGGCTACACCTTC.